The 28 T cell receptor beta chains below all came from one sample that was sequenced in a study of cytomegalovirus exposure and HLA in healthy donors (dated by TCRdb to about 2017). To prepare the library, the immunoSEQ multiplex PCR assay was applied. The multiplex PCR relied on a mix of 60 forward primers for TCR Vbeta segments and 13 reverse primers for TCR Jbeta segments. The source is immuneACCESS, and TCRdb retained only in-frame sequences with V and J called. Part of the clones is not carried over; for the studies checked, unresolved V genes explain less than half of this, and the remainder is unexplained. The sample table records some 150,000 clones; over 60% of these occur just once. The ten biggest clones cover 2.8% of the sample. Material for sequencing was PBMCs. These receptors came from a woman aged 25 to 39 in good health and CMV-seronegative.

This clone was observed once. V usage is TRBV4-1 and J usage is TRBJ2-7, with D possibly being TRBD2 (7 bases). This CDR3 comprises 18 residues. Trimming took off 6 bases at V and 5 bases at J, with 29 bases between the two ends. Germline assignment: CDR1 MGHRA and CDR2 YSYEKL. CDR3 bases: TGCGCCAGCAGTCACCGGGACATCACCGGGACTACCCCTGACGAGCAGTACTTC. Its protein product is CASSHRDITGTTPDEQYF.

The gene calls are TRBV6-1 and TRBJ2-7, with 7 bases lining up with TRBD1. The junction had 9 bases not matched to a gene; V was cut back by 4 bases and J by 3 bases. CDR1 is MNHNS and CDR2 is SASEGT in the germline V gene. CDR3 length equals 15 residues. The CDR3, as DNA: TGTGCCAGCAGTGTCCTGGCACAGGGGATCTACGAGCAGTACTTC. Encoded protein: CASSVLAQGIYEQYF.

The chain is built from TRBV7-7 and TRBJ2-3, with 15 bases aligning to TRBD2. Germline CDR1 and CDR2: SSHAT and FNYEAQ (reference sequence). The CDR3 sequence is 19 residues long. The J segment lost 4 bases and the V segment lost 5 bases, leaving 13 bases of the junction unmatched. The CDR3 sequence: CASSPGLAGGPSMADTQYF. Written as DNA, the CDR3 is TGTGCCAGCAGCCCAGGACTAGCGGGGGGGCCGAGTATGGCAGATACGCAGTATTTT.

This clone has just a few counts. V gene TRBV20-1 combines with J gene TRBJ2-7, with D perhaps TRBD2 (6 bases). This CDR3 comprises 9 residues. CDR1 is DFQATT and CDR2 is SNEGSKA in the germline V gene (reference sequence). Written as DNA, the CDR3 is TGCAGCGGAGGGGTCGAGCAGTACTTC. Translation: CSGGVEQYF.

The CDR3 region is CASSFTSGGGETQYF. DNA for the CDR3: TGCGCCAGCAGCTTTACTAGCGGGGGCGGGGAGACCCAGTACTTC. The genes are TRBV5-1 and TRBJ2-5; 11 positions agree with TRBD2. V shed 2 bases, J shed 5 bases, and the junction held 5 bases outside the gene matches. CDR1 is SGHRS and CDR2 is YFSETQ in the germline V gene. The CDR3 spans 15 residues.

The chain combines TRBV10-3 with TRBJ2-1; 11 positions match TRBD2. The J segment lost 8 bases and the V segment lost 4 bases, leaving 7 bases of the junction unmatched. Germline assignment: CDR1 ENHRY and CDR2 SYGVKD. CDR3 length equals 15 residues. The CDR3 reads CAISVAGGQFDEQFF. CDR3 nucleotide sequence: TGTGCCATCAGTGTAGCGGGGGGGCAGTTTGATGAGCAGTTCTTC.

The V and J genes are TRBV27 and TRBJ2-2, with D perhaps matching TRBD2 (6 bases). CDR1 is MNHEY, CDR2 SMNVEV, per germline (reference sequence). V lost 5 bases to trimming and J lost 6 bases, with 10 bases between them. This CDR3 region has 13 residues. This CDR3 reads CASSGGRSGELFF. For the CDR3, the DNA is TGTGCCAGCAGTGGGGGGAGGTCCGGGGAGCTGTTTTTT.

This clone was detected only once. The chain recombines TRBV2 with TRBJ2-2; 8 bases are shared with TRBD1. Germline V gene data show CDR1 as SNHLY and CDR2 as FYNNEI. CDR3 length: 16 amino acids. V lost 5 bases, J lost 0 bases, and 5 bases stayed unmatched. The CDR3 region is CASSIQGDTNTGELFF. CDR3 DNA: TGTGCCAGCAGTATACAGGGGGACACGAACACCGGGGAGCTGTTTTTT.

The rearrangement links TRBV30 to TRBJ1-1; D uncertain. CDR1 GTSNPN and CDR2 SVGIG come from the germline V gene (reference sequence). Trimming removed 2 bases from V and 1 base from J, with 11 bases in between. The CDR3 covers 14 residues. The CDR3 region has the DNA TGTGCCTGGAGTATAGAGATACGGAACACTGAAGCTTTCTTT. It yields the protein CAWSIEIRNTEAFF.

This chain links TRBV6-6 with TRBJ2-2, with no clear D. V was shortened by 4 bases and J by 1 base, with 10 bases between the two germline ends. Germline V gene lookup returns CDR1 MNHNY and CDR2 SVGAGI (reference sequence). The CDR3 is 15 amino acids. The CDR3 coding sequence is TGTGCCAGCAGTTCTCCGACTGGGAACACCGGGGAGCTGTTTTTT. Its translation is CASSSPTGNTGELFF.

The rearrangement joins TRBV11-2 to TRBJ2-1; TRBD2 is a possible D gene (7 bases). Trimming cost V 2 bases and J 9 bases, with 14 bases left between them. CDR3 length: 14 residues. Germline V lookup: CDR1 SGHAT, CDR2 FQNNGV. Here the CDR3 reads CASSLSGGDTEQFF. CDR3 in DNA: TGTGCCAGCAGCTTAAGTGGGGGGGACACTGAGCAGTTCTTC.

The J gene is TRBJ2-1, the V gene TRBV11-2; perhaps TRBD2 as D (6 bases). The V and J ends lost 3 bases and 4 bases respectively, with 13 bases between them. Germline lookup yields CDR1 SGHAT and CDR2 FQNNGV. CDR3 length: 15 residues. The CDR3 loop is CASSFSGLLYNEQFF. The CDR3 DNA sequence: TGTGCCAGCAGCTTTTCCGGACTACTTTACAATGAGCAGTTCTTC.

The chain couples TRBV28 to TRBJ1-5; D remains ambiguous. CDR1 is MDHEN and CDR2 is SYDVKM in the germline V gene. Trimming pared 4 bases from V and 5 bases from J, leaving 6 bases between. The CDR3 loop spans 12 amino acids. CDR3 sequence reads: CASSSGDQPQHF. The CDR3 coding sequence is TGTGCCAGCAGTTCCGGAGATCAGCCCCAGCATTTT. Using reference TRBV28 and TRBJ1-5 for the parts outside the CDR3, the full variable domain is DVKVTQSSRYLVKRTGEKVFLECVQDMDHENMFWYRQDPGLGLRLIYFSYDVKMKEKGDIPEGYSVSREKKERFSLILESASTNQTSMYLCASSSGDQPQHFGDGTRLSIL.

The CDR3 region has the DNA TGTGCCAGCAGCTATACGGGTAACTCTGGAAACACCATATATTTT. Translation gives CASSYTGNSGNTIYF. The rearrangement uses TRBV7-9 and TRBJ1-3; D is unresolved. This CDR3 spans 15 amino acids. V gave up 4 bases and J gave up 0 bases, with 10 bases separating them. In germline, CDR1 is SEHNR, CDR2 FQNEAQ (reference sequence). The whole variable domain, filled in from reference TRBV7-9 and TRBJ1-3, reads DTGVSQNPRHKITKRGQNVTFRCDPISEHNRLYWYRQTLGQGPEFLTYFQNEAQLEKSRLLSDRFSAERPKGSFSTLEIQRTEQGDSAMYLCASSYTGNSGNTIYFGEGSWLTVV.

In this sample, this clone turned up a few times. The chain has TRBV15 and TRBJ2-1; the D is unclear. Germline V gives CDR1 LNHNV, CDR2 YYDKDF (reference sequence). The CDR3 has 13 amino acids. V lost 5 bases and J 6 bases, leaving 11 bases between the germline ends. DNA for the CDR3: TGTGCCACCAGCCTCCGACTGCGCAATGAGCAGTTCTTC. Residues: CATSLRLRNEQFF. Variable domain in full (rest from reference TRBV15 and TRBJ2-1): DAMVIQNPRYQVTQFGKPVTLSCSQTLNHNVMYWYQQKSSQAPKLLFHYYDKDFNNEADTPDNFQSRRPNTSFCFLDIRSPGLGDTAMYLCATSLRLRNEQFFGPGTRLTVL.

This clone has just a few counts. The V gene is TRBV11-3, the J gene TRBJ1-1; perhaps TRBD1 as D (6 bases). Per the germline V gene, CDR1 is SGHNT and CDR2 is YENEEA. Between the trimmed V and J ends, which lost 5 bases and 4 bases, there was a span of 11 bases. The CDR3 sequence is 13 residues long. This CDR3 is CASSGRGSTEAFF. The CDR3 DNA reads as TGTGCCAGCAGCGGAAGGGGGAGCACTGAAGCTTTCTTT. The complete variable domain, with remaining parts taken from reference TRBV11-3 and TRBJ1-1, reads EAGVVQSPRYKIIEKKQPVAFWCNPISGHNTLYWYLQNLGQGPELLIRYENEEAVDDSQLPKDRFSAERLKGVDSTLKIQPAELGDSAVYLCASSGRGSTEAFFGQGTRLTVV.

This chain links TRBV5-1 with TRBJ2-1, with TRBD2 matching 8 bases. Germline CDR1 and CDR2: SGHRS and YFSETQ. CDR3 length: 15 residues. V dropped 0 bases and J dropped 7; count of bases not matched to a gene: 6. This CDR3 reads CASSLAAGVLNEQFF. DNA for the CDR3: TGCGCCAGCAGCTTGGCAGCGGGGGTCCTAAATGAGCAGTTCTTC.

About this clone: This same CDR3 is encoded by further DNA sequences in the sample. This chain joins TRBV2 and TRBJ2-3, with TRBD1 identical over 10 bases. Germline V gives CDR1 SNHLY, CDR2 FYNNEI. CDR3 length: 14 amino acids. Losses at the gene ends were 6 bases for V and 1 base for J; bases not matched to a gene: 1. DNA of the CDR3: TGTGCCAGCAGCGGGACAGGGGGCACAGATACGCAGTATTTT. This codes for CASSGTGGTDTQYF.

V is TRBV4-1 and J is TRBJ2-5; TRBD2 agrees at 9 bases. Germline V gives CDR1 MGHRA, CDR2 YSYEKL. CDR3 length: 16 amino acids. With 3 bases clipped from V and 4 bases from J, the junction kept 9 bases outside the gene matches. This chain's CDR3 is CASSQAPGGRAETQYF. CDR3 nucleotide sequence: TGCGCCAGCAGCCAGGCCCCCGGCGGGAGGGCAGAGACCCAGTACTTC.

This chain uses TRBV11-3 with TRBJ1-1, with 10 positions matching TRBD1. Losses at the gene ends were 1 base for V and 4 bases for J; bases not matched to a gene: 6. This CDR3 is 16 amino acids long. The germline gives CDR1 SGHNT, CDR2 YENEEA. The CDR3, as DNA: TGTGCCAGCAGCTTAGGTTCCGGGACAGGGGTCACTGAAGCTTTCTTT. It codes for CASSLGSGTGVTEAFF.

For the CDR3, the DNA is TGTGCCAGCAGCAAAGGGGCGGGAAACTCCTACAATGAGCAGTTCTTC. Protein product: CASSKGAGNSYNEQFF. The chain employs TRBV5-4 and TRBJ2-1; tentative D call: TRBD2 (6 bases). The CDR3 is 16 residues long. Germline V gives CDR1 SGHNT, CDR2 YYREEE (reference sequence). The V and J ends lost 4 bases and 0 bases respectively, with 14 bases between them.

The V call is TRBV4-3, the J call TRBJ2-5; 7 bases map to TRBD2. The DNA matches TRBJ2-7 better at its end, which makes the J call doubtful. Germline CDR1 reads LGHNA; CDR2 reads YSLEER. This CDR3 contains 15 residues. This chain's CDR3 is CASSPELASSYEQYF. The CDR3, as DNA: TGCGCCAGCAGCCCTGAACTAGCGAGCTCCTACGAGCAGTACTTC.

This clone was detected only once. This chain links TRBV27 with TRBJ1-1; possible D gene TRBD1, 6 bases. Trimming removed 7 bases from V and 1 base from J, with 19 bases in between. The CDR3 contains 16 residues. Germline V gives CDR1 MNHEY, CDR2 SMNVEV (reference sequence). The CDR3 loop reads CASTPWGGAANTEAFF. The CDR3 DNA sequence: TGTGCCAGCACCCCTTGGGGGGGGGCAGCGAACACTGAAGCTTTCTTT.

V gene TRBV7-3 combines with J gene TRBJ1-1, with D possibly being TRBD1 (5 bases). The CDR3 has 16 residues. Germline V gene sequence: CDR1 SGHTA, CDR2 FQGTGA. The V end was cut by 5 bases, the J end by 1 base, with 17 bases between. CDR3 bases: TGTGCCAGCAGCAGCGGGGACGGACTGGAGAACACTGAAGCTTTCTTT. Encoded protein: CASSSGDGLENTEAFF. Supplemented by reference TRBV7-3 and TRBJ1-1, the full variable domain reads GAGVSQTPSNKVTEKGKYVELRCDPISGHTALYWYRQSLGQGPEFLIYFQGTGAADDSGLPNDRFFAVRPEGSVSTLKIQRTERGDSAVYLCASSSGDGLENTEAFFGQGTRLTVV.

The chain recombines TRBV28 with TRBJ2-5; TRBD2 is a possible D gene (6 bases). The J call may be in error: the DNA end matches TRBJ2-7 better. Germline CDR1 reads MDHEN; CDR2 reads SYDVKM. This CDR3 region has 12 residues. CDR3 region: CASSPWGDEQYF. The CDR3 DNA reads as TGTGCCAGCAGCCCATGGGGGGACGAGCAGTACTTC.

This chain links TRBV2 with TRBJ2-3, with TRBD1 matching 7 bases. CDR3 length: 13 amino acids. Germline-derived CDR1 and CDR2 are SNHLY and FYNNEI. Trimming cost V 6 bases and J 5 bases; bases outside gene matches: 5. The CDR3 here is CASRGTVGDTQYF. For the CDR3, the DNA is TGTGCCAGCAGAGGGACAGTGGGAGATACGCAGTATTTT.

The chain carries TRBV7-9 and TRBJ1-3; D possibly corresponds to TRBD1 (5 bases). Germline V lookup: CDR1 SEHNR, CDR2 FQNEAQ (reference sequence). Deletions cut 5 bases from V and 14 bases from J, with 31 bases between. The CDR3 runs to 17 residues. The CDR3, as DNA: TGTGCCAGCAGCGCAGGGCAGGGTGATCTCTGGAAACGGGGGGTATATTTT. Its translation is CASSAGQGDLWKRGVYF.

The CDR3 sequence: CASSYTTGTIYEQYF. DNA for the CDR3: TGTGCCAGCAGTTACACCACAGGGACGATCTACGAGCAGTACTTC. The chain is built from TRBV27 and TRBJ2-7; D perhaps matches TRBD1 (6 bases). CDR3 length: 15 residues. The germline V and J ends were trimmed by 4 bases and 3 bases, with 16 bases remaining between them. Germline CDR1 is MNHEY and CDR2 is SMNVEV (reference sequence).